The 2 T cell receptor beta chains listed next were all sequenced from one sample in a study of OX40 agonist ivuxolimab in advanced cancers. TCRdb keeps only in-frame clones here, not all; method: immunoSEQ multiplex PCR. The sample lists about 58,000 clones, approximately 87% seen once, with approximately 2.8% in the top ten. Material: CD4+ or CD8+ T cells sorted from blood, obtained in a trial of the OX40 agonist ivuxolimab. These receptor sequences come from an adult with an advanced solid tumor such as melanoma, head and neck, liver or kidney cancer.

This rearrangement joins TRBV20-1 to TRBJ1-5; 8 bases are shared with TRBD1. The length of the CDR3 is 11 residues. Germline V gene sequence: CDR1 DFQATT, CDR2 SNEGSKA (reference sequence). Trimming cost V 5 bases and J 14 bases; bases outside gene matches: 8. CDR3 sequence: CSAGQGHNEHF. The CDR3 nucleotides read TGCAGTGCTGGACAGGGCCACAACGAGCATTTT.

This chain links TRBV21-1 with TRBJ2-3; no check of the table's D call, TRBD2, against the DNA was made. TRBV21-1 is assigned pseudogene status. The CDR3 contains 15 residues. CDR3 nucleotide sequence: TGTGCCAGCAGCATCGCGGGGGGATACACAGATACGCAGTATTTT. Protein sequence: CASSIAGGYTDTQYF.